Below, 30 T cell receptor beta chains from the same sample are listed, as sequenced in a study of T cell changes during pregnancy in multiple sclerosis. Data came from immunoSEQ multiplex PCR; TCRdb stores just in-frame clones and leaves some out. The sample holds about 38,000 clones, 92% seen once. This material consisted of CD8+ T cells from peripheral blood mononuclear cells, taken in the third trimester of pregnancy. These receptors came from a female donor with multiple sclerosis, enrolled in a pregnancy study.

The V call is TRBV6-1, the J call TRBJ2-7, with D perhaps TRBD2 (7 bases). Germline assignment: CDR1 MNHNS and CDR2 SASEGT. This CDR3 is 13 amino acids long. V was shortened by 2 bases and J by 6 bases, with 11 bases between the two germline ends. The CDR3 reads CASSEWRGGEQYF. CDR3 DNA: TGTGCCAGCAGTGAATGGAGGGGGGGCGAGCAGTACTTC.

Of note for this clone: A junction boundary mismatches the germline segment, possibly from a read error. The rearrangement links TRBV7-7 to TRBJ2-2; D is ambiguous. The CDR3 has 13 amino acids. Per germline, CDR1 SSHAT and CDR2 FNYEAQ (reference sequence). The CDR3 protein is CASSSPPSGELFF. The CDR3 DNA reads as TGTGCTAGCAGCTCCCCTCCCTCCGGGGAGCTGTTTTTT. The variable domain in full, completed from reference TRBV7-7 and TRBJ2-2, reads GAGVSQSPRYKVTKRGQDVTLRCDPISSHATLYWYQQALGQGPEFLTYFNYEAQPDKSGLPSDRFSAERPEGSISTLTIQRTEQRDSAMYRCASSSPPSGELFFGEGSRLTVL.

The chain recombines TRBV28 with TRBJ2-7, with 10 bases that match TRBD2. Trimming cost V 4 bases and J 7 bases; bases outside gene matches: 13. Germline V lookup: CDR1 MDHEN, CDR2 SYDVKM. This CDR3 comprises 16 residues. CDR3 coding DNA: TGTGCCAGCAGTTCCCGACCCACTAGCGGGACGGAGGAGCAGTACTTC. Amino acid sequence: CASSSRPTSGTEEQYF.

This clone was seen only once. This chain links TRBV2 with TRBJ2-3; 8 bases are a match to TRBD2. After removal of 6 bases from V and 3 bases from J, the junction contained 8 bases not matched to a gene. Germline CDR1 reads SNHLY; CDR2 reads FYNNEI. The CDR3 length is 15 residues. The CDR3 DNA sequence: TGTGCCAGCAGGCAACCGGGACTAGGTACAGATACGCAGTATTTT. It translates to CASRQPGLGTDTQYF.

DNA of the CDR3: TGTGCCAGCAGCCAAACAATCGGGACTAGCGGCGATGAGCAGTTCTTC. Protein sequence: CASSQTIGTSGDEQFF. The gene calls are TRBV4-2 and TRBJ2-1; 11 bases line up with TRBD2. Germline V gene data show CDR1 as LGHNA and CDR2 as YNFKEQ. The ends lost 2 bases at V and 8 bases at J; junction bases unmatched: 8. The CDR3 runs 16 residues.

The V gene is TRBV10-3, the J gene TRBJ1-5; D call uncertain. Per the germline V gene, CDR1 is ENHRY and CDR2 is SYGVKD. The CDR3 spans 12 residues. V was cut by 10 bases and J by 2 bases, with 9 bases left in between. The CDR3 DNA reads TGTGCCACGGGAGGTGGCAATCAGCCCCAGCATTTT. As protein: CATGGGNQPQHF.

V is TRBV7-9 and J is TRBJ1-1; weak D call: TRBD1 (6 bases). V was shortened by 4 bases and J by 8 bases, with 11 bases between the two germline ends. There are 12 residues in the CDR3. Germline V CDR1 and CDR2: SEHNR, FQNEAQ (reference sequence). The DNA for the CDR3 is TGTGCCAGCAGCTCCTGGACAGAAGAAGCTTTCTTT. Translating gives CASSSWTEEAFF.

The CDR3 loop is CASSFRRAGERWTGELFF. The CDR3 nucleotides read TGTGCCAGCAGTTTCAGGAGGGCTGGAGAACGGTGGACCGGGGAGCTGTTTTTT. The chain recombines TRBV28 with TRBJ2-2; D possibly corresponds to TRBD2 (6 bases). This CDR3 is built from 18 residues. V lost 3 bases, J lost 5 bases, and 22 bases lay in between. Per the germline V gene, CDR1 is MDHEN and CDR2 is SYDVKM.

The V call is TRBV27, the J call TRBJ2-2; 7 bases align to TRBD1. The junction had 8 bases not matched to a gene; V was cut back by 4 bases and J by 3 bases. This CDR3 is 16 amino acids long. Germline-derived CDR1 and CDR2 are MNHEY and SMNVEV (reference sequence). The CDR3 sequence: CASSSRGQDYTGELFF. DNA for the CDR3: TGTGCCAGCAGTTCCCGCGGACAGGATTACACCGGGGAGCTGTTTTTT.

This clone was found once. The rearrangement links TRBV13 to TRBJ2-7; 7 bases are a match to TRBD2. The CDR3 runs to 15 residues. CDR1 and CDR2 (germline): PRHDT, FYEKMQ (reference sequence). The J segment lost 4 bases and the V segment lost 6 bases, leaving 12 bases of the junction unmatched. The CDR3 spells CASSFEAGVSYEQYF. CDR3 sequence (DNA): TGTGCCAGCAGTTTTGAGGCGGGAGTGTCTTACGAGCAGTACTTC.

This chain joins TRBV5-6 and TRBJ1-5; TRBD1 matches at 9 bases. The CDR3 loop spans 17 amino acids. The germline V gene has CDR1 SGHDT and CDR2 YYEEEE. The ends lost 4 bases at V and 3 bases at J; junction bases unmatched: 11. The CDR3 region is CASSISTGTGNNQPQHF. CDR3 sequence (DNA): TGTGCCAGCAGCATTTCTACCGGGACAGGGAACAATCAGCCCCAGCATTTT. The variable domain in full, with the rest retrieved from reference TRBV5-6 and TRBJ1-5, is DAGVTQSPTHLIKTRGQQVTLRCSPKSGHDTVSWYQQALGQGPQFIFQYYEEEERQRGNFPDRFSGHQFPNYSSELNVNALLLGDSALYLCASSISTGTGNNQPQHFGDGTRLSIL.

In DNA, the CDR3 is TGTGCCAGCAGTGAATGGCGGGAAGGCACAGATACGCAGTATTTT. Amino acids: CASSEWREGTDTQYF. This chain connects TRBV25-1 to TRBJ2-3; possible D gene TRBD2, 6 bases. Germline V CDR1 and CDR2: MGHDK, SYGVNS. The CDR3 length is 15 residues. Trimming removed 1 base from V and 1 base from J, with 9 bases in between. The full variable domain, completed using reference TRBV25-1 and TRBJ2-3, is EADIYQTPRYLVIGTGKKITLECSQTMGHDKMYWYQQDPGMELHLIHYSYGVNSTEKGDLSSESTVSRIRTEHFPLTLESARPSHTSQYLCASSEWREGTDTQYFGPGTRLTVL.

The genes are TRBV7-3 and TRBJ2-2; a weak D match, TRBD2 (6 bases). From germline, CDR1 is SGHTA and CDR2 FQGTGA. There are 13 residues in the CDR3. Between the trimmed V and J ends, which lost 4 bases and 6 bases, there was a span of 9 bases. This CDR3 is CASSSRGAGELFF. The CDR3 DNA follows: TGTGCCAGCAGCTCCCGCGGGGCCGGGGAGCTGTTTTTT. The full variable domain, completed using reference TRBV7-3 and TRBJ2-2, is GAGVSQTPSNKVTEKGKYVELRCDPISGHTALYWYRQSLGQGPEFLIYFQGTGAADDSGLPNDRFFAVRPEGSVSTLKIQRTERGDSAVYLCASSSRGAGELFFGEGSRLTVL.

The gene calls are TRBV7-6 and TRBJ2-7; possible D gene TRBD1, 6 bases. V lost 5 bases, J lost 5 bases, and 10 bases lay in between. There are 12 residues in the CDR3. Looked up from germline, CDR1 is SGHVS and CDR2 is FNYEAQ. The CDR3 region is CASSPTGNEQYF. As DNA, the CDR3 is TGTGCCAGCAGCCCTACAGGGAACGAGCAGTACTTC.

The rearrangement uses TRBV30 and TRBJ2-1; 12 nucleotides line up with TRBD2. Germline CDR1 is GTSNPN and CDR2 is SVGIG (reference sequence). J lost 7 bases, V lost 0 bases, and 4 bases had no gene match. The CDR3 is 15 residues long. CDR3 nucleotide sequence: TGTGCCTGGAGTGTACTAGGACTAGCGGGGAATGAGCAGTTCTTC. Translated, it gives CAWSVLGLAGNEQFF.

The chain recombines TRBV29-1 with TRBJ1-1, with 7 bases aligning to TRBD1. Germline-derived CDR1 and CDR2 are SQVTM and ANQGSEA. Trimming took 6 bases from V and 0 from J; bases not matched to a gene: 4. This CDR3 comprises 13 residues. In DNA form, the CDR3 reads TGCAGCGTCCCCGGGACAGTGAACACTGAAGCTTTCTTT. As protein: CSVPGTVNTEAFF.

CDR3 sequence reads: CASSHEPLEHFQETQYF. Here the CDR3 DNA reads TGTGCCAGCAGCCACGAGCCTCTGGAGCATTTCCAAGAGACCCAGTACTTC. J is TRBJ2-5 and V is TRBV11-3; no clear D. Germline CDR1 and CDR2: SGHNT and YENEEA. Deletions cut 5 bases from V and 1 base from J, with 20 bases between. The CDR3 loop spans 17 amino acids. Drawing the rest from reference TRBV11-3 and TRBJ2-5, the complete variable domain is EAGVVQSPRYKIIEKKQPVAFWCNPISGHNTLYWYLQNLGQGPELLIRYENEEAVDDSQLPKDRFSAERLKGVDSTLKIQPAELGDSAVYLCASSHEPLEHFQETQYFGPGTRLLVL.

The chain carries TRBV14 and TRBJ2-7; D remains ambiguous. This CDR3 has 12 residues. The V gene lost 5 bases and the J gene lost 6 bases, with 11 bases spanning the gap. Germline-derived CDR1 and CDR2 are SGHDN and FVKESK. In DNA, the CDR3 is TGTGCCAGCAGCTATGAAACACGCGAGCAGTACTTC. This gives the protein CASSYETREQYF. The variable domain in full, with the rest retrieved from reference TRBV14 and TRBJ2-7, is EAGVTQFPSHSVIEKGQTVTLRCDPISGHDNLYWYRRVMGKEIKFLLHFVKESKQDESGMPNNRFLAERTGGTYSTLKVQPAELEDSGVYFCASSYETREQYFGPGTRLTVT.

V is TRBV20-1 and J is TRBJ2-7, with D perhaps TRBD2 (5 bases). With 7 bases removed from V and 3 bases from J, the gap between germline ends came to 10 bases. The CDR3 length is 11 residues. CDR1 and CDR2 from the germline V gene are DFQATT and SNEGSKA (reference sequence). The CDR3, as DNA: TGCAGTGGACTAATTGACTACGAGCAGTACTTC. Translating it yields CSGLIDYEQYF.

The rearrangement uses TRBV27 and TRBJ2-7; D gene ambiguous. The V gene's germline CDR1 is MNHEY and CDR2 SMNVEV (reference sequence). The CDR3 is 13 amino acids. Trimming cost V 8 bases and J 4 bases, with 15 bases left between them. The CDR3 nucleotides read TGTGCCAGCGGGCCAATCGAGACGTACGAGCAGTACTTC. It yields the protein CASGPIETYEQYF.

The chain recombines TRBV13 with TRBJ2-7; 7 positions agree with TRBD1. V trimming: 4 bases; J trimming: 4 bases; junction bases outside the gene matches: 10. Germline V gene data show CDR1 as PRHDT and CDR2 as FYEKMQ (reference sequence). This CDR3 has 15 residues. CDR3 region: CASSYGQVPEYEQYF. DNA for the CDR3: TGTGCCAGCAGCTACGGACAGGTGCCAGAGTACGAGCAGTACTTC.

The rearrangement links TRBV27 to TRBJ1-1; D is unresolved. V was clipped by 2 bases and J by 1 base, with 5 bases between them. The CDR3 has 13 amino acids. Germline V gene sequence: CDR1 MNHEY, CDR2 SMNVEV (reference sequence). CDR3 in amino acids: CASSLGGNTEAFF. CDR3 in DNA: TGTGCCAGCAGTTTAGGAGGGAACACTGAAGCTTTCTTT.

This chain links TRBV7-8 with TRBJ2-1; TRBD2 aligns across 8 bases. CDR3 length equals 14 residues. Germline assignment: CDR1 SGHVS and CDR2 FQNEAQ. Trimming cost V 5 bases and J 8 bases; bases outside gene matches: 8. CDR3 sequence reads: CASSDAREVDEQFF. In nucleotides, the CDR3 is TGTGCCAGCAGCGATGCGCGGGAGGTCGATGAGCAGTTCTTC. Complete variable domain (other parts from reference TRBV7-8 and TRBJ2-1): GAGVSQSPRYKVAKRGQDVALRCDPISGHVSLFWYQQALGQGPEFLTYFQNEAQLDKSGLPSDRFFAERPEGSVSTLKIQRTQQEDSAVYLCASSDAREVDEQFFGPGTRLTVL.

This rearrangement joins TRBV7-9 to TRBJ1-2; 8 bases are a match to TRBD1. Germline trimming cut 5 bases from V and 6 bases from J; bases unmatched to any gene: 5. In germline, CDR1 is SEHNR, CDR2 FQNEAQ (reference sequence). This CDR3 is built from 13 residues. The CDR3, as DNA: TGTGCCAGCAGCCCCAGGGGGCTTCATGGCTACACCTTC. Amino acids: CASSPRGLHGYTF.

The rearrangement uses TRBV28 and TRBJ2-1, with D perhaps TRBD1 (5 bases). This CDR3 is built from 17 residues. Germline CDR1 is MDHEN and CDR2 is SYDVKM. V lost 2 bases to trimming and J lost 5 bases, with 19 bases between them. For the CDR3, the DNA is TGTGCCAGCAGTTTAGATGCCCCTAGGGGCCCCAACAATGAGCAGTTCTTC. Residues: CASSLDAPRGPNNEQFF.

This clone came up many times. The rearrangement links TRBV10-3 to TRBJ1-5; D might be TRBD1 (5 bases). This CDR3 is 14 amino acids long. The V gene lost 2 bases and the J gene lost 4 bases, with 9 bases spanning the gap. Germline V lookup: CDR1 ENHRY, CDR2 SYGVKD. As DNA, the CDR3 is TGTGCCATCAGTGAGGGGGCGGAAAATCAGCCCCAGCATTTT. Encoded protein: CAISEGAENQPQHF.

J is TRBJ2-7 and V is TRBV27, with 14 bases lining up with TRBD2. There are 15 residues in the CDR3. Germline V gives CDR1 MNHEY, CDR2 SMNVEV (reference sequence). The V segment lost 5 bases and the J segment 5 bases; nucleotides outside the gene matches: 5. The CDR3 DNA reads TGTGCCAGCAGTCCCGGGACTAGCGGGAGTAACGAGCAGTACTTC. This translates into CASSPGTSGSNEQYF.

The V gene is TRBV27, the J gene TRBJ2-7; 8 nucleotides align to TRBD2. Germline assignment: CDR1 MNHEY and CDR2 SMNVEV (reference sequence). The CDR3 sequence is 14 residues long. V dropped 4 bases and J dropped 7; count of bases not matched to a gene: 9. CDR3 nucleotides: TGTGCCAGCAGTTCGCCGGGACTAGATGTGGAGCAGTACTTC. Protein product: CASSSPGLDVEQYF.

V and J are TRBV6-5 and TRBJ2-1; 8 bases align to TRBD2. In germline, CDR1 is MNHEY, CDR2 SVGAGI. V was clipped by 2 bases and J by 5 bases; unmatched bases: 5. This CDR3 has 15 amino acids. Here the CDR3 reads CASSYGLAQDNEQFF. The CDR3 DNA sequence: TGTGCCAGCAGTTACGGACTAGCTCAGGACAATGAGCAGTTCTTC.

The chain is built from TRBV29-1 and TRBJ2-1; D remains unclear. V was pared by 5 bases and J by 0 bases, with 14 bases between. Germline CDR1 is SQVTM and CDR2 is ANQGSEA. The CDR3 loop spans 15 amino acids. This CDR3 is CSVKHAYGSYNEQFF. CDR3 nucleotides: TGCAGCGTTAAACACGCATATGGCTCCTACAATGAGCAGTTCTTC.